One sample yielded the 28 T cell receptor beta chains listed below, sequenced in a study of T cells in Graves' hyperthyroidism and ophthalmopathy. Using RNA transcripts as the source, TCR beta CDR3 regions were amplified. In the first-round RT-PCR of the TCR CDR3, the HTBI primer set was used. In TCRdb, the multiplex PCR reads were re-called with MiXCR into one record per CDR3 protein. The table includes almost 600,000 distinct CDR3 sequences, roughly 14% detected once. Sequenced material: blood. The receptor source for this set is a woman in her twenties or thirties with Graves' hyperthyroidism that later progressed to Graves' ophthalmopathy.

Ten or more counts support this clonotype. CDR3 nucleotides: TGTGCCAGCAGCTTAGAGGTCGGGAGGGTTGGTGACGAGCAGTACTTC. Its translation: CASSLEVGRVGDEQYF. The rearrangement links TRBV11-3 to TRBJ2-7, with 8 bases lining up with TRBD2. From germline, CDR1 is SGHNT and CDR2 YENEEA. CDR3 length: 16 residues. J gave up 5 bases and V 0 bases, and 9 bases lay outside the gene matches.

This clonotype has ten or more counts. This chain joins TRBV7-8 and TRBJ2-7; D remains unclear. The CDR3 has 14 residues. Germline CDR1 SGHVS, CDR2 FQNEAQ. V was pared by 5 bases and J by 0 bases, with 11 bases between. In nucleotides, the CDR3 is TGTGCCAGCAGCATGCGGACGGACTCCTACGAGCAGTACTTC. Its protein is CASSMRTDSYEQYF.

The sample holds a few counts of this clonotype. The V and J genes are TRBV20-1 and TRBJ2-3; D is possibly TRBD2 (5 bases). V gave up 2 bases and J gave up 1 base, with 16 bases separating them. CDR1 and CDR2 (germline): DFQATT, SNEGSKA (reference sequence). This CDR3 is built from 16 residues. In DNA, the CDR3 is TGCAGTGCTAGAATCCCCACCGGAGGAGGCACAGATACGCAGTATTTT. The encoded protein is CSARIPTGGGTDTQYF.

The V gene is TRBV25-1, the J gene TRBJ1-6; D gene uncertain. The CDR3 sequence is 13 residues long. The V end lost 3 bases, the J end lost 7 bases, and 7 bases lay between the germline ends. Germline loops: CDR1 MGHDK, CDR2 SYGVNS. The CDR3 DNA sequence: TGTGCCAGCAGTGATCGCTACAATTCACCCCTCCACTTT. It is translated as CASSDRYNSPLHF.

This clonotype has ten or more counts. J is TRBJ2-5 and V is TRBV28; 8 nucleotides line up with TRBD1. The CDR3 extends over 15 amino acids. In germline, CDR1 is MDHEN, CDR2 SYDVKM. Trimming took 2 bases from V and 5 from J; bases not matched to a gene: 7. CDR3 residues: CASSLKAGGDETQYF. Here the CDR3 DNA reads TGTGCCAGCAGTTTAAAGGCAGGGGGCGATGAGACCCAGTACTTC.

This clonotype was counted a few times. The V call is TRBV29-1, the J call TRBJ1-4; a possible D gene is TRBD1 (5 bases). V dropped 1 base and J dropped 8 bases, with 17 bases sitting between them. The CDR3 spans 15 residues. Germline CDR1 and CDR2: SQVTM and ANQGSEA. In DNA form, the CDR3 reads TGCAGCGTTGAAGTCCTAGGGGACCTAGGGGAAAAACTGTTTTTT. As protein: CSVEVLGDLGEKLFF.

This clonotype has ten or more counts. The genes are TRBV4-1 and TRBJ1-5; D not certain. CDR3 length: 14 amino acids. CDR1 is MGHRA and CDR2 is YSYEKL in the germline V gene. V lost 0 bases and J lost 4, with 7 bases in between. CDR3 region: CASSQEGPNQPQHF. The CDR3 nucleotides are TGCGCCAGCAGCCAAGAAGGTCCGAATCAGCCCCAGCATTTT.

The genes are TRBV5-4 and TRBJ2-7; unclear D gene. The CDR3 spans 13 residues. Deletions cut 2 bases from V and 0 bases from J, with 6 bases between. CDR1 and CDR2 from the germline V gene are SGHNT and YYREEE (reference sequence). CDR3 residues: CASSFRYSYEQYF. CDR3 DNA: TGTGCCAGCAGCTTCCGCTACTCCTACGAGCAGTACTTC.

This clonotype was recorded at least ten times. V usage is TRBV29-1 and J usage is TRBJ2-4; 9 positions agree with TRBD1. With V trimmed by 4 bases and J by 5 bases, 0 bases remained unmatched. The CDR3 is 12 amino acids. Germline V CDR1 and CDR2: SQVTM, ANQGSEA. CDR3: CSVGTGENIQYF. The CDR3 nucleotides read TGCAGCGTTGGGACAGGGGAAAACATTCAGTACTTC.

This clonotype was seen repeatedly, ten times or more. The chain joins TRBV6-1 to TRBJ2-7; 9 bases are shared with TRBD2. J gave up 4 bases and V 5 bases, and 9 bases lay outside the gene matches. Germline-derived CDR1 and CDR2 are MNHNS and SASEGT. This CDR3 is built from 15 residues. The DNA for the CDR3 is TGTGCCAGCAGTTCCGTCACTAGCGGGCGGTACGAGCAGTACTTC. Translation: CASSSVTSGRYEQYF.

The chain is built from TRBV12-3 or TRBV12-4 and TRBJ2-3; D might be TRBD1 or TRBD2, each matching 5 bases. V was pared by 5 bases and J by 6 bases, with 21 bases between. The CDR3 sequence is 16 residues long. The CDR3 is CASSEAPGLRDDTQYF. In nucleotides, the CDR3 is TGTGCCAGCAGTGAAGCTCCAGGGCTTCGGGATGATACGCAGTATTTT.

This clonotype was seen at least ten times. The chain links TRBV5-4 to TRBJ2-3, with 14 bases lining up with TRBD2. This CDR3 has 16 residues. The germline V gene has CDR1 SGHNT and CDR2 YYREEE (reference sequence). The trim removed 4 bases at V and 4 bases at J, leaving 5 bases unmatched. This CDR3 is CASSEGLAGAADTQYF. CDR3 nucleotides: TGTGCCAGCAGCGAGGGACTAGCGGGAGCAGCAGATACGCAGTATTTT.

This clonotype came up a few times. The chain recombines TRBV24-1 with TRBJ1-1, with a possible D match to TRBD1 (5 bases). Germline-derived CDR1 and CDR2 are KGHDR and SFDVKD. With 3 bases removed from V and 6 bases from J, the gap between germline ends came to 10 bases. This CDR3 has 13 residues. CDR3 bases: TGTGCCACCAGTGATCCAGGGCTACCTGAAGCTTTCTTT. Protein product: CATSDPGLPEAFF.

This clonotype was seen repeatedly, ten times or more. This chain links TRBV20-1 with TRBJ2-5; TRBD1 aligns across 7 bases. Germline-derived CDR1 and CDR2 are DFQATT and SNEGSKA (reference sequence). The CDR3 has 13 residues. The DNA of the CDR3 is TGCAGGGCACAGGGGACGCTCCAAGAGACCCAGTACTTC. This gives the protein CRAQGTLQETQYF.

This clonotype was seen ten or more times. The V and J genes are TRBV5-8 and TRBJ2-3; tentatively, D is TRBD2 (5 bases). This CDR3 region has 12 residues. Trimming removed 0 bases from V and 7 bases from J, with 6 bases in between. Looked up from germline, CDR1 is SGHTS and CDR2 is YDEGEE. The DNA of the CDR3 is TGTGCCAGCAGCTTGGAGGACTATACGCAGTATTTT. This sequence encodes CASSLEDYTQYF.

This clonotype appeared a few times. CDR3 sequence reads: CATSRDIVWREGREQFF. The CDR3 coding sequence is TGTGCCACCAGCAGAGATATAGTGTGGCGGGAGGGCCGGGAGCAGTTCTTC. The V call is TRBV15, the J call TRBJ2-1, with 9 bases aligning to TRBD2. The CDR3 is 17 residues long. Germline CDR1 LNHNV, CDR2 YYDKDF (reference sequence). V shed 0 bases and J 10 bases; nucleotides not matched to a gene: 13.

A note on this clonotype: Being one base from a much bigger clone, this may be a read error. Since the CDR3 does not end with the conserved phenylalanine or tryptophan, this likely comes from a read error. CDR3 amino acids: CASSLEDRVRTDTQYV. As DNA, the CDR3 is TGTGCCAGCAGCTTAGAGGACAGGGTACGCACAGATACGCAGTATGTT. This rearrangement joins TRBV7-6 to TRBJ2-3, with TRBD1 matching over 8 bases. The CDR3 loop spans 16 amino acids. Germline-derived CDR1 and CDR2 are SGHVS and FNYEAQ. Trimming cost V 1 base and J 1 base; bases outside gene matches: 4.

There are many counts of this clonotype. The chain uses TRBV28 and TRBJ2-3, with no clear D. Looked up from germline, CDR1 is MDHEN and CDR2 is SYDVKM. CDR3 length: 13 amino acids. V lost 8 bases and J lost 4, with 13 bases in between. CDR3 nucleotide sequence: TGTGCCAGCGGTAGACCGAGCGCAGATACGCAGTATTTT. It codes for CASGRPSADTQYF.

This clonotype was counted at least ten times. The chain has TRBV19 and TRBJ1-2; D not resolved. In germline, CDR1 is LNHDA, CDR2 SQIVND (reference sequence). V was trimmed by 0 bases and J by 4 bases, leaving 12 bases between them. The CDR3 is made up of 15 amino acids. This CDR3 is CASSIDLPGSYGYTF. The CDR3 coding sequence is TGTGCCAGTAGTATAGATCTTCCGGGGAGCTATGGCTACACCTTC.

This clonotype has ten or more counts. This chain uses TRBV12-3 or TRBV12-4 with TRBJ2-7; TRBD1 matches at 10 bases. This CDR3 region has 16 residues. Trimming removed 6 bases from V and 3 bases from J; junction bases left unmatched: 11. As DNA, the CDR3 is TGTGCCAGCAGCCCCTTGGGCGGACAGGGGGACTACGAGCAGTACTTC. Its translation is CASSPLGGQGDYEQYF.

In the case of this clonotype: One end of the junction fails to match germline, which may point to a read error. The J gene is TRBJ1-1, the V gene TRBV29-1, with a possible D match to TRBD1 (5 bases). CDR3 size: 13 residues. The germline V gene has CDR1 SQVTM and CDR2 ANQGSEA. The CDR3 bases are TGCAGTTATACAGGCGGCATGAACACTGAAGCTTCCTTT. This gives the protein CSYTGGMNTEASF. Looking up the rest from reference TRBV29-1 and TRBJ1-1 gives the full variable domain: SAVISQKPSRDICQRGTSLTIQCQVDSQVTMMFWYRQQPGQSLTLIATANQGSEATYESGFVIDKFPISRPNLTFSTLTVSNMSPEDSSIYLCSYTGGMNTEASFGQGTRLTVV.

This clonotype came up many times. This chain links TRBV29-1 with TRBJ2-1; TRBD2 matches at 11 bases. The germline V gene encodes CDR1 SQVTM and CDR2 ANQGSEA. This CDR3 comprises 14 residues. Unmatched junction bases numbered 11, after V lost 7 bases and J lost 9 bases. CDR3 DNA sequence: TGCAGCGGTACACTAGCGGGGGACGGAGCTGAGCAGTTCTTC. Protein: CSGTLAGDGAEQFF.

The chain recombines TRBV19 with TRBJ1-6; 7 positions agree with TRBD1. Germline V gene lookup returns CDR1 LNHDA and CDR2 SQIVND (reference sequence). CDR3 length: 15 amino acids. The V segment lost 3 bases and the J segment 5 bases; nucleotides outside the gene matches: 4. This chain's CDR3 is CASSIRDSDNSPLHF. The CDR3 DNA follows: TGTGCCAGTAGTATCCGGGACAGCGATAATTCACCCCTCCACTTT.

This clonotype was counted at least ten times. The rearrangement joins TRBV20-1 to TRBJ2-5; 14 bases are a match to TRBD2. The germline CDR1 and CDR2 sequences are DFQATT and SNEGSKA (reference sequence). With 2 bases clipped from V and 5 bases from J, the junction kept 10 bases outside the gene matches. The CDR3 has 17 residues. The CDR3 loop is CSARSLTSGRARETQYF. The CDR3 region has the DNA TGCAGTGCTAGATCACTGACTAGCGGGAGGGCCCGCGAGACCCAGTACTTC.

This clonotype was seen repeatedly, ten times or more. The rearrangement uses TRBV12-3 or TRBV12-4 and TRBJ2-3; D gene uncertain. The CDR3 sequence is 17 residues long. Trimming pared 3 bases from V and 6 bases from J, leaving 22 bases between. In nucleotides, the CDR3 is TGTGCCAGCAGTTTCCTCCCACATACTCCGTTACTGGATACGCAGTATTTT. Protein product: CASSFLPHTPLLDTQYF.

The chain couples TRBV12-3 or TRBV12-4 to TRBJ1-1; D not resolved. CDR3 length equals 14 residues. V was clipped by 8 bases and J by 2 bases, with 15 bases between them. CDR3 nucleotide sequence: TGTGCCAGCTTCTATGGAAGTTTTAACACTGAAGCTTTCTTT. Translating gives CASFYGSFNTEAFF.

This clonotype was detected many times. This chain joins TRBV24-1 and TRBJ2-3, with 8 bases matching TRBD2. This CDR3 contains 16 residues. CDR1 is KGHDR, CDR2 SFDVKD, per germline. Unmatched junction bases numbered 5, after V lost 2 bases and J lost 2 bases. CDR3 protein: CATSDSGLVLTDTQYF. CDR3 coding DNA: TGTGCCACCAGTGATTCGGGACTAGTGCTCACAGATACGCAGTATTTT.

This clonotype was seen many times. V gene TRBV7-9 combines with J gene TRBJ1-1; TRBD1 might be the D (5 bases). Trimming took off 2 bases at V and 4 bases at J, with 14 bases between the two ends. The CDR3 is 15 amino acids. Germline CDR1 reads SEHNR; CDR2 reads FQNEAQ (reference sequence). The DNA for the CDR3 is TGTGCCAGCAGCTTAAGAGGGGATATGAGCACTGAAGCTTTCTTT. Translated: CASSLRGDMSTEAFF. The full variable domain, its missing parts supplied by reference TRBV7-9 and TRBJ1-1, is DTGVSQNPRHKITKRGQNVTFRCDPISEHNRLYWYRQTLGQGPEFLTYFQNEAQLEKSRLLSDRFSAERPKGSFSTLEIQRTEQGDSAMYLCASSLRGDMSTEAFFGQGTRLTVV.